The rows below give T cell receptor beta chains drawn from one sample of a study of tumor-infiltrating lymphocytes in primary liver carcinoma. TCRdb re-analysed the multiplex PCR reads in MiXCR, keeping a single row per CDR3 protein. In the table there are approximately 300,000 distinct CDR3 sequences, about 60% of which are singletons. Sequenced material: peripheral blood. The receptors derive from a man aged 35-49 years with primary liver carcinoma and hepatitis B virus infection. Each CDR3 is given with its conserved first and last residue. The D gene is left open where the match is weak. Clone size is shown for a subset of rows, as once, few, many or a class of expanded clone.

>TRBD2|TRBJ2-1|TRBV12-3/TRBV12-4|many
TGTGCCAGCAGTTTGCCTAGCGGGTCGTCCTACAATGAGCAGTTCTTC
CASSLPSGSSYNEQFF
>TRBD2|TRBJ2-7|TRBV2|.
TGTGCCAGCAGTAAAACTAGCGGGATTGGTTACGAGCAGTACTTC
CASSKTSGIGYEQYF
>.|TRBJ2-3|TRBV10-3|few
TGTGCCATCAGCTCAGCTGGGATCGAGAACCAAGATACGCAGTATTTT
CAISSAGIENQDTQYF
>TRBD2|TRBJ2-5|TRBV5-5|.
TGTGCCAGCAGCCTAAGCGGGAGGGCGGAGACCCAGTACTTC
CASSLSGRAETQYF
>.|TRBJ1-2|TRBV5-4|.
TGTGTCAGCAGCTTAGGTGACGGGGGTGGCTACACCTTC
CVSSLGDGGGYTF
>TRBD1|TRBJ1-1|TRBV28|few
TGTGCCAGCAGCACAATTAACACAGGGGGGATAGTGGCTTTCTTT
CASSTINTGGIVAFF
>.|TRBJ2-7|TRBV29-1|.
TGCAGCGTGGCCTACGGGGACTGGAGCCCCGAGCAGTACTTC
CSVAYGDWSPEQYF
>TRBD1|TRBJ1-3|TRBV5-4|.
TGTGCCAGCAGCTTAGGGGGCTCAGGGTCTGGAAACACCATATATTTT
CASSLGGSGSGNTIYF
>.|TRBJ2-1|TRBV6-1|many
TGTGCCAGCAGTGAACAGGGGATCGTCACCTACAATGAGCAGTTCTTC
CASSEQGIVTYNEQFF
>.|TRBJ2-7|TRBV4-2|.
TGTGCCAGCAGCCAAGGAGACCCGATCGGCTACGAGCAGTGCTTC
CASSQGDPIGYEQCF
>.|TRBJ2-1|TRBV12-3/TRBV12-4|many
TGTGCCAGCAGTTTACGACAGTACAATGAGCAGTTCTTC
CASSLRQYNEQFF
>.|TRBJ2-1|TRBV11-1|.
TGTGCCAGTAGCTTAGGCTTAGCGGACAATGAGCAGTTCTTC
CASSLGLADNEQFF
>.|TRBJ2-1|TRBV28|many
TGTGCCAGCAGCCCCCCTCGCGGCAACTACAATGAGCAGTTCTTC
CASSPPRGNYNEQFF
>TRBD1|TRBJ1-3|TRBV4-3|many
TGCGCCAGCAGCCCGACAGGGAGTCTTGGAAACACCATATATTTT
CASSPTGSLGNTIYF
>TRBD1|TRBJ2-7|TRBV11-1|many
TGTGCCAACAGCTTACGGACAGGCGTCTACGAGCAGTACTTC
CANSLRTGVYEQYF
>TRBD2|TRBJ2-1|TRBV29-1|.
TGTAGCGTCCTGGGACTAGCGGTCTACAATGAACAGTTCTTC
CSVLGLAVYNEQFF
>.|TRBJ1-5|TRBV7-9|.
TGTGTCAGCAGCTTAGGGGGGCTACATCAGCCCCAGCATTTT
CVSSLGGLHQPQHF
>.|TRBJ2-1|TRBV5-4|.
TGTGCCAGCAGCTTGGTAAGGGGTAATGAGCAGTTCTTC
CASSLVRGNEQFF
>.|TRBJ1-1|TRBV11-1|.
TGTGTCACGAGGGATAAAGTGAACACTGAAGCTTTCTTT
CVTRDKVNTEAFF
>.|TRBJ2-1|TRBV19|.
TGTGCCAGTAGTATAGATCGGGGTGATGAGCAGTTCTTC
CASSIDRGDEQFF
>.|TRBJ2-7|TRBV11-2|.
TGTGCCAGCAACTTAGTGCCATCCGGCGAGCAGTACTTC
CASNLVPSGEQYF
>.|TRBJ1-4|TRBV2|.
TGTGCCAGCATTGCTGGGAACGAAAAACTGTTTTTT
CASIAGNEKLFF
>.|TRBJ1-5|TRBV6-5|many
TGTGCCAGCAGTTACCGAGGGTTCTTTGGCAATCAGCCCCAGCATTTT
CASSYRGFFGNQPQHF
>.|TRBJ2-5|TRBV11-2|.
TGTGGCAGCAGCTTAGCATTAGGGGAGACCCAGTACTTC
CGSSLALGETQYF
>TRBD1|TRBJ2-1|TRBV5-4|.
TGTGCCTGCAGCTCCCGGACAGGGAGCAATGAGCAGTTCTTC
CACSSRTGSNEQFF
>TRBD1|TRBJ2-2|TRBV5-1|.
TGCGCCAGCAGCTTTGGAACAGGGGGCTACACCAGGGAGCTGTTTTTT
CASSFGTGGYTRELFF
>.|TRBJ1-5|TRBV10-3|few
TGTGCCATCAGGGGGGGGGGCAGCAGCAATCAGCCCCAGCATTTT
CAIRGGGSSNQPQHF
>.|TRBJ2-1|TRBV5-6|many
TGTGCCAGCAGCTTGGGATTGGGCTCATCAGGATACAATGAGCAGTTCTTC
CASSLGLGSSGYNEQFF
>TRBD2|TRBJ2-7|TRBV5-4|.
TGTGCCAGCAGCTCCCCGGGACTAGCGGGATGGAGCGGGTACGAGCAGTACTTC
CASSSPGLAGWSGYEQYF
>TRBD1|TRBJ1-5|TRBV6-1|few
TGTGCCAGCAGTGGGACAGGGGGACACAATCAGCCCCAGCATTTT
CASSGTGGHNQPQHF
>.|TRBJ1-3|TRBV2|.
TGTGCCAGCAGGGATTCGCCACGGGCTAACACCATATATTTT
CASRDSPRANTIYF
>TRBD1|TRBJ2-2|TRBV11-3|few
TGTGCCAGCAGCGCGGGACAGGGTGACACCGGGGAGCTGTTTTTT
CASSAGQGDTGELFF
>.|TRBJ2-1|TRBV4-3|many
TGCGCCAGCAGCCAAGAATTGTTAGAGGTGTCCTACAATGAGCAGTTCTTC
CASSQELLEVSYNEQFF
>.|TRBJ1-6|TRBV10-3|.
TGTGCCATCAGTGACAAGGTGAGGCCTTATAATTCACTCCTCCACTTT
CAISDKVRPYNSLLHF
>TRBD2|TRBJ2-3|TRBV5-1|.
TGCGCCAGCAGCTTGGATAGCGGGAGCACAGATACGCAGTATTTT
CASSLDSGSTDTQYF
>TRBD1|TRBJ1-2|TRBV12-3/TRBV12-4|.
TGTGTCAGCAGCCAGGGGGCTAAGGACGGCTACACCTTC
CVSSQGAKDGYTF
>.|TRBJ1-1|TRBV11-2|few
TGTGCCAGCAGCTTAGACAAAACTGAAGCTCTCTTT
CASSLDKTEALF
>TRBD2|TRBJ2-3|TRBV29-1|.
TGCAGCGTTGAAATGAGGAGCGGGAGAGGCATAGATACGCAGTATTTT
CSVEMRSGRGIDTQYF
>.|TRBJ1-2|TRBV5-1|.
TGCGCCAGCAGCTTGGTTACGGCTAACTATGGCTACACCTTC
CASSLVTANYGYTF
>TRBD2|TRBJ2-7|TRBV12-3/TRBV12-4|.
TGTGCCAGCAGTCTACTGGGGAGGGGATTATCCGAGCAGTACTTC
CASSLLGRGLSEQYF
>TRBD1|TRBJ2-7|TRBV6-2/TRBV6-3|many
TGTGCCAGCAGTTACTCCGGACAGGGGGTGTACGAGGCCTACGAGCAGTACTTC
CASSYSGQGVYEAYEQYF
>.|TRBJ2-1|TRBV4-2|few
TGTGCCAGCAGCCAAGTGTGGAGCGAATACAATGAGCAGTTCTTC
CASSQVWSEYNEQFF
>.|TRBJ1-2|TRBV12-5|.
TGTGCTAGTGGCAAGGACGCCCCCCCCTATGGCTACATCTTC
CASGKDAPPYGYIF
>.|TRBJ2-5|TRBV28|few
TGTGCCAGCAGTCCTGTCCCAGGGACCCAAGAGACCCAGTACTTC
CASSPVPGTQETQYF
>.|TRBJ2-1|TRBV5-6|.
TGTGCCAGCAGCCGAGCTGGGGGGCTGTACAATGAGCAGTTCTTC
CASSRAGGLYNEQFF
>.|TRBJ2-7|TRBV6-2/TRBV6-3|.
TGTGTCAGCAGTTACTCCAAGGGCAGCCCCTGCCTCGAGCAGTACTTC
CVSSYSKGSPCLEQYF
>TRBD1|TRBJ2-1|TRBV28|.
TGTGCCACCAGTTTAATGGGACAGGGGGGCTACAATGAGCAGTTCTTC
CATSLMGQGGYNEQFF
>.|TRBJ2-1|TRBV15|.
TGTGCCACCAGCGACCCCGTGGGTAGCGAGCCCAATGAGCAGTTCTTC
CATSDPVGSEPNEQFF
>.|TRBJ1-3|TRBV10-3|.
TGTGCCATCAGTGAAACGGGGGCGGGCTCTGGAAACGCCATATATTTT
CAISETGAGSGNAIYF
>.|TRBJ2-1|TRBV5-1|few
TGCGCCAGCAGCTTGGCGGATGAGCAGTTCTTC
CASSLADEQFF
>TRBD2|TRBJ2-1|TRBV6-1|once
TGTGCCACGAGATTAGCGGGAGTATGCGAGCAGTTCTTC
CATRLAGVCEQFF
>.|TRBJ1-3|TRBV30|once
TGTGCCTGGTCCTCGTGGGGGACGGCCTCTGGAAACGCCATATATTTT
CAWSSWGTASGNAIYF
>TRBD2|TRBJ2-5|TRBV11-2|.
TGTGCCAGCAGCGGAGAGGCGGGAGTGCGGCTAGGGGCAGAGACCCAGTACTTC
CASSGEAGVRLGAETQYF
>TRBD2|TRBJ2-2|TRBV6-5|once
TGTGCCAGCATTTACTCCCTAGCGGGAGGTCCTAGCGGGGAGCTGTTTTTT
CASIYSLAGGPSGELFF
>.|TRBJ2-7|TRBV12-3/TRBV12-4|many
TGTGCCAGCAGATCCAGCGGGCGGGGACAAGAGCAGTACTTC
CASRSSGRGQEQYF